This T cell receptor beta chain was sequenced during a study of identical twins. TCRdb independently ran MiXCR on the 5' RACE reads; one entry per CDR3 protein. The sample consists of 1.5 million to 2 million distinct CDR3 sequences, about 31% of them appearing once. The V gene end was trimmed by 0 bases and the J gene end by 2 bases; junction bases not matched to a gene: 3. The CDR3 has 14 residues. Germline V gene sequence: CDR1 DFQATT, CDR2 SNEGSKA (reference sequence). J is TRBJ1-2 and V is TRBV20-1; 7 bases agree with TRBD1. This clonotype originated in a newborn girl in good health. The specimen was cord blood. In nucleotides, the CDR3 is TGCAGTGCTAGAGACGGCAGGGGGAACTATGGCTACACCTTC. Its protein is CSARDGRGNYGYTF.